A single sample is the source of the 5 T cell receptor beta chains below, sequenced in a study of T cells expressing NK-cell markers. Each CDR3 protein gets one entry in TCRdb, which reprocessed the 5' RACE reads and gives no DNA. The sample has 150,000 or so distinct CDR3 sequences. Material for sequencing was blood T cells: a sorted CD56 or NKG2C T cell subset, CD4+ or CD8+ T cells, or bulk PBMC T cells (not recorded which). The receptor set was obtained from a woman aged 18 to 69 in good health.

The chain carries TRBV5-1 and TRBJ2-7; TCRdb outputs TRBD2, but without DNA this stays unchecked. CDR1 is SGHRS and CDR2 is YFSETQ in the germline V gene. This CDR3 is built from 16 residues. The chain's CDR3 is CASSRVGGTAPYEQYF.

The rearrangement links TRBV20-1 to TRBJ2-4. This CDR3 has 13 amino acids. Looked up from germline, CDR1 is DFQATT and CDR2 is SNEGSKA (reference sequence). CDR3 amino acids: CSATGYQNHIQYF.

The rearrangement uses TRBV3-1 and TRBJ1-2; the TRBD1 assignment by TCRdb is unverifiable without DNA. The CDR3 is 15 amino acids. Germline V CDR1 and CDR2: LGHDT, YNNKEL (reference sequence). CDR3 sequence: CASSPGTYSNYGYTF. Using reference TRBV3-1 and TRBJ1-2 for the parts outside the CDR3, the full variable domain is DTAVSQTPKYLVTQMGNDKSIKCEQNLGHDTMYWYKQDSKKFLKIMFSYNNKELIINETVPNRFSPKSPDKAHLNLHINSLELGDSAVYFCASSPGTYSNYGYTFGSGTRLTVV.

The chain employs TRBV11-1 and TRBJ1-6; the D call from TCRdb, TRBD1, cannot be confirmed without DNA. Germline assignment: CDR1 SGHAT and CDR2 FQDESV (reference sequence). The CDR3 contains 19 residues. The CDR3 loop reads CASRPKEGQGGSYNSPLHF.

The chain couples TRBV2 to TRBJ2-3; TCRdb indicates TRBD1, and absent DNA this call remains unverified. The CDR3 spans 16 residues. The germline V gene has CDR1 SNHLY and CDR2 FYNNEI. This CDR3 is CASSGEDDRGTDTQYF.